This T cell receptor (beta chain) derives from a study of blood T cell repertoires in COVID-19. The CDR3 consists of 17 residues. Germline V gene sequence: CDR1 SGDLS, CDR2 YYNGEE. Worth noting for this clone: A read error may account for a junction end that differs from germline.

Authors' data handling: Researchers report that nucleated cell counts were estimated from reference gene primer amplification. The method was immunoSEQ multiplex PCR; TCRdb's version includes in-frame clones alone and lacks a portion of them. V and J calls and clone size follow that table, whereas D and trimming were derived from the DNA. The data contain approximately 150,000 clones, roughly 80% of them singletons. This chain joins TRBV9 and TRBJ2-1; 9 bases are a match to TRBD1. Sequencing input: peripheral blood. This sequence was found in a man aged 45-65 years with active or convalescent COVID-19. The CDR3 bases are TGTGCCAGCGGCGTACAGGGGGCGGGACTGACCTACAATGAGCAGTTCTTC. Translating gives CASGVQGAGLTYNEQFF.